These 13 T cell receptor beta chains originate from one sample sequenced in a study of CD8+ T cells in alopecia areata. Specified treatment: oral pan-JAK inhibitor, 5-10 mg twice daily. It was cDNA, reverse transcribed from extracted RNA, that served as the sequencing template. Generated by immunoSEQ multiplex PCR, the TCRdb table keeps only in-frame clones and is missing some. The data show roughly 200,000 clones, 43% seen once. This specimen consisted of CD4+ T cells sorted from blood, obtained at approximately week 36, from a patient treated with tofacitinib. The receptors come from a human donor with alopecia areata.

This clone was seen a handful of times. The chain employs TRBV7-9 and TRBJ2-1, with 7 bases that match TRBD2. The CDR3 has 13 amino acids. Germline assignment: CDR1 SEHNR and CDR2 FQNEAQ (reference sequence). The junction had 2 bases not matched to a gene; V was cut back by 2 bases and J by 7 bases. The CDR3 DNA reads as TGTGCCAGCAGCTTAAATAGCGGGAATGAGCAGTTCTTC. Encoded protein: CASSLNSGNEQFF.

V gene TRBV10-3 combines with J gene TRBJ2-7; D is possibly TRBD1 or TRBD2 (6 bases each). V lost 3 bases, J lost 9 bases, and 18 bases lay in between. The CDR3 consists of 14 residues. CDR1 is ENHRY and CDR2 is SYGVKD in the germline V gene. The CDR3 loop reads CAISEGGLLPGQYF. As DNA, the CDR3 is TGTGCCATCAGTGAAGGGGGACTCCTTCCCGGGCAGTACTTC.

A few counts support this clone. J is TRBJ2-5 and V is TRBV7-2, with D possibly matching TRBD1 (6 bases). This CDR3 comprises 14 residues. Germline values: CDR1 SGHTA, CDR2 FQGNSA. With 5 bases removed from V and 4 bases from J, the gap between germline ends came to 14 bases. The CDR3 DNA reads TGTGCCAGCAGCACAATAGGGGGTAGAGAGACCCAGTACTTC. Translating it yields CASSTIGGRETQYF.

This clone has only a few counts. The rearrangement uses TRBV30 and TRBJ2-2; TRBD2 matches 13 bases. The germline gives CDR1 GTSNPN, CDR2 SVGIG (reference sequence). The CDR3 spans 17 residues. After removal of 0 bases from V and 3 bases from J, the junction contained 4 bases not matched to a gene. The CDR3 region is CAWSVLAGGLHTGELFF. As DNA, the CDR3 is TGTGCCTGGAGTGTACTAGCGGGAGGGCTGCACACCGGGGAGCTGTTTTTT.

The chain combines TRBV29-1 with TRBJ2-5, with 10 bases that match TRBD1. Germline CDR1 is SQVTM and CDR2 is ANQGSEA. Germline trimming cut 2 bases from V and 6 bases from J; bases unmatched to any gene: 6. There are 14 residues in the CDR3. Written as DNA, the CDR3 is TGCAGCGTTGAAAGGGGGACAGGGGTCAAGACCCAGTACTTC. Translation gives CSVERGTGVKTQYF.

Concerning this clone: Other DNA sequences in the sample encode the same CDR3. Written as DNA, the CDR3 is TGCGCCAGCAGTTTGCCGAGGAGCACCGGGGAGCTGTTTTTT. Translating gives CASSLPRSTGELFF. The rearrangement uses TRBV5-1 and TRBJ2-2; no clear D. The CDR3 extends over 14 amino acids. Germline V gene lookup returns CDR1 SGHRS and CDR2 YFSETQ. V was pared by 5 bases and J by 4 bases, with 12 bases between.

The chain links TRBV6-5 to TRBJ2-1; D possibly corresponds to TRBD2 (6 bases). The germline V and J ends were trimmed by 0 bases and 9 bases, with 12 bases remaining between them. The germline CDR1 and CDR2 sequences are MNHEY and SVGAGI. This CDR3 comprises 14 residues. Written as DNA, the CDR3 is TGTGCCAGCAGTTACTCGACTGGGACTTCTGAGCAGTTCTTC. This sequence encodes CASSYSTGTSEQFF.

This clone has more than one count but fewer than ten. The chain links TRBV29-1 to TRBJ2-2; 7 bases are shared with TRBD2. CDR3 size: 17 residues. CDR1 is SQVTM, CDR2 ANQGSEA, per germline. With 1 base clipped from V and 7 bases from J, the junction kept 15 bases outside the gene matches. The CDR3 DNA is TGCAGCGTTGAAGTAGGACTAGGTGGAGGCGGAGGCGGGGAGCTGTTTTTT. Protein: CSVEVGLGGGGGGELFF.

The CDR3 reads CASRKTGGWYEQYF. The CDR3 bases are TGTGCCAGCCGGAAGACAGGGGGCTGGTACGAGCAGTACTTC. This rearrangement joins TRBV6-5 to TRBJ2-7; the match to TRBD1 covers 10 bases. Per germline, CDR1 MNHEY and CDR2 SVGAGI. J gave up 4 bases and V 8 bases, and 8 bases lay outside the gene matches. This CDR3 is built from 14 residues.

The V call is TRBV7-9, the J call TRBJ2-1; a possible D gene is TRBD2 (5 bases). Per germline, CDR1 SEHNR and CDR2 FQNEAQ (reference sequence). This CDR3 is 11 amino acids long. V was pared by 5 bases and J by 9 bases, with 8 bases between. Written as DNA, the CDR3 is TGTGCCAGCAGCCGGAGCGGTGAGCAGTTCTTC. Amino acid sequence: CASSRSGEQFF.

This clone was seen a few times. The chain recombines TRBV29-1 with TRBJ2-7; D call uncertain. CDR1 is SQVTM, CDR2 ANQGSEA, per germline. With 7 bases removed from V and 1 base from J, the gap between germline ends came to 11 bases. The CDR3 contains 12 residues. The CDR3: CSAGDPSYEQYF. The CDR3 DNA sequence: TGCAGCGCGGGCGACCCATCCTACGAGCAGTACTTC.

V gene TRBV25-1 combines with J gene TRBJ1-2; D gene uncertain. This CDR3 has 15 amino acids. Trimming cost V 2 bases and J 4 bases, with 14 bases left between them. Looked up from germline, CDR1 is MGHDK and CDR2 is SYGVNS. CDR3 residues: CASSESGMVGYGYTF. The CDR3 DNA reads TGTGCCAGCAGTGAAAGCGGGATGGTAGGCTATGGCTACACCTTC.

The chain is built from TRBV27 and TRBJ2-4; no clear D. The V and J ends lost 3 bases and 8 bases respectively, with 8 bases between them. The CDR3 has 12 amino acids. CDR1 is MNHEY and CDR2 is SMNVEV in the germline V gene (reference sequence). The CDR3 sequence: CASSFLHYIQYF. For the CDR3, the DNA is TGTGCCAGCAGTTTTTTGCACTACATTCAGTACTTC.